The 8 T cell receptor beta chains in this list originate from one sample, sequenced in a study of T cell responses to AZD1222 COVID-19 vaccine. Sequencing was performed with immunoSEQ multiplex PCR; in TCRdb, only in-frame clones are kept and a portion is missing. The sample consists of 130,000 to 150,000 clones, roughly nine tenths of them appearing once. Sequencing was performed on peripheral blood, taken on day 0 of AZD1222 vaccination. These receptors came from an adult in good health.

The J gene is TRBJ2-1, the V gene TRBV2; D tentatively reads TRBD1 or TRBD2 (5 bases each). CDR1 and CDR2 (germline): SNHLY, FYNNEI. V lost 2 bases to trimming and J lost 5 bases, with 19 bases between them. This CDR3 contains 17 residues. CDR3: CASSEMWGTLSDNEQFF. In nucleotides, the CDR3 is TGTGCCAGCAGTGAAATGTGGGGGACGCTCTCAGACAATGAGCAGTTCTTC.

The V and J genes are TRBV6-5 and TRBJ2-1; 8 bases line up with TRBD2. Germline V gene sequence: CDR1 MNHEY, CDR2 SVGAGI. The junction had 11 bases not matched to a gene; V was cut back by 8 bases and J by 5 bases. This CDR3 comprises 15 residues. In DNA form, the CDR3 reads TGTGCCAGCGGCCCTAAGCGGGAGAGAAACAATGAGCAGTTCTTC. This translates into CASGPKRERNNEQFF.

V gene TRBV7-9 combines with J gene TRBJ1-6; D is undetermined. The germline V and J ends were trimmed by 6 bases and 9 bases, with 15 bases remaining between them. Germline CDR1 and CDR2: SEHNR and FQNEAQ (reference sequence). The CDR3 is 14 amino acids. As DNA, the CDR3 is TGTGCCAGCAGACCGCCGGCACCGAGTTCACCCCTCCACTTT. Translation: CASRPPAPSSPLHF.

The V and J genes are TRBV5-5 and TRBJ1-5; maybe TRBD1 (5 bases). Looked up from germline, CDR1 is SGHKS and CDR2 is YYEKEE (reference sequence). The V end was cut by 0 bases, the J end by 5 bases, with 12 bases between. CDR3 length equals 15 residues. The CDR3 DNA reads as TGTGCCAGCAGCTTGGATGGGGCAGGTTATCAGCCCCAGCATTTT. Its protein product is CASSLDGAGYQPQHF.

In its sample, this clone was seen once. The chain couples TRBV29-1 to TRBJ1-1; no firm D call. The CDR3 is made up of 12 amino acids. Germline V lookup: CDR1 SQVTM, CDR2 ANQGSEA. The V end lost 2 bases, the J end lost 1 base, and 5 bases lay between the germline ends. The CDR3, as DNA: TGCAGCGTTGAACTCAGGAACACTGAAGCTTTCTTT. Translating gives CSVELRNTEAFF. Combining the CDR3 with reference TRBV29-1 and TRBJ1-1 gives the whole variable domain SAVISQKPSRDICQRGTSLTIQCQVDSQVTMMFWYRQQPGQSLTLIATANQGSEATYESGFVIDKFPISRPNLTFSTLTVSNMSPEDSSIYLCSVELRNTEAFFGQGTRLTVV.

This clone was seen more than once but under ten times. The chain employs TRBV13 and TRBJ1-5; D ambiguous. The CDR3 contains 13 residues. Germline CDR1 is PRHDT and CDR2 is FYEKMQ (reference sequence). Trimming shortened V by 4 bases and J by 2 bases, and 6 bases separated the two germline ends. The DNA for the CDR3 is TGTGCCAGCAGCTCTAGGGGCAATCAGCCCCAGCATTTT. Its protein is CASSSRGNQPQHF.

The chain has TRBV6-1 and TRBJ1-1; D is unclear. This CDR3 comprises 15 residues. Germline V gene sequence: CDR1 MNHNS, CDR2 SASEGT. Trimming removed 2 bases from V and 1 base from J, with 11 bases in between. CDR3 sequence reads: CASSERWGRNTEAFF. The CDR3, as DNA: TGTGCCAGCAGTGAAAGGTGGGGTAGGAACACTGAAGCTTTCTTT.

The gene calls are TRBV6-5 and TRBJ2-3, with a tentative D call TRBD2 (5 bases). The CDR3 length is 15 residues. The V gene's germline CDR1 is MNHEY and CDR2 SVGAGI. Trimming pared 0 bases from V and 4 bases from J, leaving 11 bases between. The DNA for the CDR3 is TGTGCCAGCAGTTACTCGAGGGAGAGGGCAGATACGCAGTATTTT. As protein: CASSYSRERADTQYF.